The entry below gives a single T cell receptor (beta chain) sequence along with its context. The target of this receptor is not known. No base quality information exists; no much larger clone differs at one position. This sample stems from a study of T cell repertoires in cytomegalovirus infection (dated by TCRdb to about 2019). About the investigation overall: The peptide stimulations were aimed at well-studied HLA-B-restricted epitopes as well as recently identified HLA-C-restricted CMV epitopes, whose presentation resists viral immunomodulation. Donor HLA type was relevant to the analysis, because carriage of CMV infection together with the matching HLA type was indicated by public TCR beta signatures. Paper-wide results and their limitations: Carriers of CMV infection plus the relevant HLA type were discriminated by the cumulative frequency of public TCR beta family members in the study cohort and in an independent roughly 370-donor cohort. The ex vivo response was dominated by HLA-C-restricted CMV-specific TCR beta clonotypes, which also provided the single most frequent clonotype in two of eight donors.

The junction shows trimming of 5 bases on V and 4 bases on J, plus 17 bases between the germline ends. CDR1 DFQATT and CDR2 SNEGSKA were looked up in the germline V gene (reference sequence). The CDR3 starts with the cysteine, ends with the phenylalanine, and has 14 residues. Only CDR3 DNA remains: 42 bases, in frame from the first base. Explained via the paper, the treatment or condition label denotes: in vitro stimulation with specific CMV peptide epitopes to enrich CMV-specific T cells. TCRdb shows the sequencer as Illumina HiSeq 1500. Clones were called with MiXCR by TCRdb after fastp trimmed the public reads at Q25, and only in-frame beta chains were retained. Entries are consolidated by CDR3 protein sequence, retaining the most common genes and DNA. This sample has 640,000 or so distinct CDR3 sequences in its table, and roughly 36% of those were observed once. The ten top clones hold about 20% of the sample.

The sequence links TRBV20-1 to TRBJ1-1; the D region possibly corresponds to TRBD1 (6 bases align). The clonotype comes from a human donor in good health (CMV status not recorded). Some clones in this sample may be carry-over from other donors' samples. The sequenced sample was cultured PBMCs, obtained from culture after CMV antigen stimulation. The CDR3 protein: CSADPDRPGTEAFF. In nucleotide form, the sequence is TGCAGTGCTGATCCAGACAGGCCGGGCACTGAAGCTTTCTTT.